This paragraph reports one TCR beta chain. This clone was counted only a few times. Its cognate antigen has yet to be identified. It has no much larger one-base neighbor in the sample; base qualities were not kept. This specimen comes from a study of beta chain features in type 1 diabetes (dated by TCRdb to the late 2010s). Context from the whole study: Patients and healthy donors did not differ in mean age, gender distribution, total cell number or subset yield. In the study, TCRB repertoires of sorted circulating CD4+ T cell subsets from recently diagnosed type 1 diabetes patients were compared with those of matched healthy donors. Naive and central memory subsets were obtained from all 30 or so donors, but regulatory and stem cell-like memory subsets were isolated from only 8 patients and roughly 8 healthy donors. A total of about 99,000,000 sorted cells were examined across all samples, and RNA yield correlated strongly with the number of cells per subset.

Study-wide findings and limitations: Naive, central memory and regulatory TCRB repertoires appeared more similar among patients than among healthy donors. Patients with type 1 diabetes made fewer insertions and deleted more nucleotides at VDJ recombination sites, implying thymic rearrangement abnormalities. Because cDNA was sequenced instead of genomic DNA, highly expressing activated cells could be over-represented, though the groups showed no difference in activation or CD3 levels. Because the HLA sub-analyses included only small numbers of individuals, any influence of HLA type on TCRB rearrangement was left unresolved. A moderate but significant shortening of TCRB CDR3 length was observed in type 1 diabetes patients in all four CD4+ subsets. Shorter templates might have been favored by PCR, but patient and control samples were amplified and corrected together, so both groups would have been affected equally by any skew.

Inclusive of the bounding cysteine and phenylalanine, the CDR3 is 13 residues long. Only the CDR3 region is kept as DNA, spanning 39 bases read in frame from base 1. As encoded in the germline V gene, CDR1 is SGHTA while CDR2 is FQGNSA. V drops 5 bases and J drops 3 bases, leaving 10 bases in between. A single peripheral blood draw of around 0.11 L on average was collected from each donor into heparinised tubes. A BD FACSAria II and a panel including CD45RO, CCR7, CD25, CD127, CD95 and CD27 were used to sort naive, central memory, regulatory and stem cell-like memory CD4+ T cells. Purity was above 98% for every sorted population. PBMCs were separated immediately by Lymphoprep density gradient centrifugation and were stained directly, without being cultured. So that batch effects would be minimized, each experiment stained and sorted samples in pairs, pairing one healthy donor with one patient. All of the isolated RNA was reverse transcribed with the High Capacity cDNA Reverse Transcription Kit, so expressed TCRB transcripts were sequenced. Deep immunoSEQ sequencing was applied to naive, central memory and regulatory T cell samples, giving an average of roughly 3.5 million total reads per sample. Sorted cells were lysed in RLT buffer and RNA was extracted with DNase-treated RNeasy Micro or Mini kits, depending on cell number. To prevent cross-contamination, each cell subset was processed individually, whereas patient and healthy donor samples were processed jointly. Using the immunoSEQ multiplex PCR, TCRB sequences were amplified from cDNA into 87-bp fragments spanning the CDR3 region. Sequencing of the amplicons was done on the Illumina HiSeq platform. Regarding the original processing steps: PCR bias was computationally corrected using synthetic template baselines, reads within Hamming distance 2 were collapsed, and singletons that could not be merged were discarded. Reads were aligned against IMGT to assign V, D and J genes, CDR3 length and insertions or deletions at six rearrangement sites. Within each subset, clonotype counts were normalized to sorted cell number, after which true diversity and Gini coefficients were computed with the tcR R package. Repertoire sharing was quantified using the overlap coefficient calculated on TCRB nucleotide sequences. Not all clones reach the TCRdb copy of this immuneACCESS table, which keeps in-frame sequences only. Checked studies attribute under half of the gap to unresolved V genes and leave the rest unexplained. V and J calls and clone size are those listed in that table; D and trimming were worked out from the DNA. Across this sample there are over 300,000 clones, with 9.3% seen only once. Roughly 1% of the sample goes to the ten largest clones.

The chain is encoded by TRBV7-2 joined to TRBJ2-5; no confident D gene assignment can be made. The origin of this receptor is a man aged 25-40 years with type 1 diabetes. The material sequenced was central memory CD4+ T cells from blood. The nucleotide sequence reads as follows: TGTGCCAGCAGCCTAGACCCGGAAGAGACCCAGTACTTC. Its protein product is CASSLDPEETQYF.